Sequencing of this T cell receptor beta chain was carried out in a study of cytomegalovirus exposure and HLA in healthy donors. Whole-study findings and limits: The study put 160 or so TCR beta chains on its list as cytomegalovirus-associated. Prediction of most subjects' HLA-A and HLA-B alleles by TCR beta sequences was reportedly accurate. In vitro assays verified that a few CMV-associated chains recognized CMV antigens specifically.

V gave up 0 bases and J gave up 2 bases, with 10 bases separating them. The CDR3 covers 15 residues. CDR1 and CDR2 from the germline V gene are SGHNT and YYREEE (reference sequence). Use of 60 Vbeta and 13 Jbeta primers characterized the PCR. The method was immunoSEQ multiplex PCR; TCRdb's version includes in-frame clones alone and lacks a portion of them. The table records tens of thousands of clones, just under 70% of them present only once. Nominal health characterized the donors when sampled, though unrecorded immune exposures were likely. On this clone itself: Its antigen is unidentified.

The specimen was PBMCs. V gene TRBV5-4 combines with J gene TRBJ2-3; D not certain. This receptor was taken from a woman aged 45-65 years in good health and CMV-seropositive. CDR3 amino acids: CASSLGFVATDTQYF. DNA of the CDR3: TGTGCCAGCAGCTTGGGGTTCGTGGCCACAGATACGCAGTATTTT.